One sample yielded the 10 T cell receptor beta chains listed below, sequenced in a study of CD8 T cells in Susac syndrome. With random hexamers, reverse transcription was performed on about 0.5 to 1 ug of RNA. TCRdb used MiXCR to reprocess the immunoSEQ multiplex PCR reads, holding one entry per CDR3 protein. The profile shows roughly 200,000 distinct CDR3 sequences, roughly 94% of them singletons. The sample taken for sequencing was CD4+ T cells from PBMCs. Receptors were obtained from a human donor with Susac syndrome.

The gene calls are TRBV20-1 and TRBJ2-1, with TRBD2 matching 8 bases. V lost 3 bases and J lost 3; bases outside the gene matches: 10. Germline lookup yields CDR1 DFQATT and CDR2 SNEGSKA (reference sequence). The CDR3 extends over 16 amino acids. CDR3 coding DNA: TGCAGTGCTAGTTCGGGGGGGGTACTATTCTACAATGAGCAGTTCTTC. It translates to CSASSGGVLFYNEQFF.

In DNA form, the CDR3 reads TGTGCCAGCAGCCGTAAGGGTGGGCAGCGAAAGTCACCCCTCCACTTT. Translation: CASSRKGGQRKSPLHF. This sequence joins TRBV3-1 and TRBJ1-6; D ambiguous. Germline V gene sequence: CDR1 LGHDT, CDR2 YNNKEL (reference sequence). Trimming shortened V by 4 bases and J by 10 bases, and 20 bases separated the two germline ends. This CDR3 is built from 16 residues.

V and J are TRBV6-5 and TRBJ2-5; unclear D gene. The germline V gene has CDR1 MNHEY and CDR2 SVGAGI. There are 15 residues in the CDR3. V was pared by 0 bases and J by 5 bases, with 13 bases between. The CDR3 reads CASSYSNLLGETQYF. The DNA of the CDR3 is TGTGCCAGCAGTTACTCGAATCTCCTGGGGGAGACCCAGTACTTC.

The chain joins TRBV7-2 to TRBJ2-7; 8 positions agree with TRBD1. Germline CDR1 reads SGHTA; CDR2 reads FQGNSA. The CDR3 contains 14 residues. V trimming: 6 bases; J trimming: 6 bases; junction bases outside the gene matches: 10. The CDR3 spells CASSRTGNEGEQYF. The CDR3 coding sequence is TGTGCCAGCAGTCGGACAGGGAATGAGGGCGAGCAGTACTTC.

V usage is TRBV12-3 or TRBV12-4 and J usage is TRBJ2-5, with a weak D call TRBD2 (6 bases). CDR3 length: 13 residues. Trimming cost V 1 base and J 5 bases, with 8 bases left between them. DNA of the CDR3: TGTGCCAGCAGTTTAGGTCGGGGGGAGACCCAGTACTTC. Its translation: CASSLGRGETQYF.

V is TRBV19 and J is TRBJ2-1; D tentatively reads TRBD1 or TRBD2 (5 bases each). V was trimmed by 10 bases and J by 14 bases, leaving 15 bases between them. Germline V CDR1 and CDR2: LNHDA, SQIVND (reference sequence). This CDR3 comprises 10 residues. The CDR3 nucleotides are TGTGCCACGGGGACCAAATGGAAGTTCTTC. Translated: CATGTKWKFF.

The chain links TRBV2 to TRBJ2-1; TRBD2 might be the D (6 bases). The CDR3 extends over 13 amino acids. The ends were cut back, 6 bases at V and 5 bases at J, with 11 bases in the middle. Germline V gene data show CDR1 as SNHLY and CDR2 as FYNNEI. This chain's CDR3 is CASRGGPNNEQFF. Written as DNA, the CDR3 is TGTGCCAGCAGGGGGGGTCCGAACAATGAGCAGTTCTTC.

This sequence joins TRBV15 and TRBJ2-3, with D maybe TRBD2 (5 bases). Germline lookup yields CDR1 LNHNV and CDR2 YYDKDF (reference sequence). Trimming took 0 bases from V and 4 from J, leaving 17 bases between them. There are 17 residues in the CDR3. CDR3 nucleotide sequence: TGTGCCACCAGCAGAGATTTCCGGGGTCGTAAATCAGATACGCAGTATTTT. Its protein product is CATSRDFRGRKSDTQYF.

This sequence joins TRBV18 and TRBJ2-7; D not resolved. The germline V gene has CDR1 KGHSH and CDR2 LQKENI. V dropped 0 bases and J dropped 6 bases, with 9 bases sitting between them. The CDR3 consists of 13 residues. CDR3 coding DNA: TGTGCCAGCTCACCACCTTCCGTAGGCGAGCAGTACTTC. It codes for CASSPPSVGEQYF.

The V gene is TRBV20-1, the J gene TRBJ2-1, with TRBD2 identical over 10 bases. This CDR3 has 15 amino acids. The V gene's germline CDR1 is DFQATT and CDR2 SNEGSKA (reference sequence). The CDR3 loop reads CSSAQQRGGYGEQFF. The CDR3 bases are TGCAGCTCGGCGCAACAGCGGGGGGGCTATGGTGAGCAGTTCTTC.